What follows are 28 T cell receptor beta chains derived from one specimen sequenced in a study of regulatory T cells in long-lasting Graves disease. Time point defined: newly diagnosed GD, antithyroid drugs for less than 3 months. Construction of the TCR library relied on RNA isolated from PBMCs. In building TCR beta libraries, iRepertoire HTBI primers were used together with Arm-PCR of CDR3 regions. Each CDR3 protein is one row after TCRdb ran MiXCR on the multiplex PCR reads. The table lists 450,000 to 600,000 distinct CDR3 sequences, roughly 12% of them singletons. These same data were also listed under a study on T cells in Graves' hyperthyroidism and ophthalmopathy.

This specimen consisted of peripheral blood mononuclear cells (PBMCs), obtained at new diagnosis, from a patient treated with antithyroid drugs. These receptors were taken from a man aged 25-40 years with Graves disease.

This clonotype was recorded a few times. The chain couples TRBV12-3 or TRBV12-4 to TRBJ2-6; TRBD1 matches at 8 bases. Trimming removed 6 bases from V and 2 bases from J; junction bases left unmatched: 30. The CDR3 has 24 amino acids. For the CDR3, the DNA is TGTGCCAGCAGCCCTCAACGTGGGGTGCGATCCCAGGGGGCTGGGGGTACTGGGGCCAACGTCCTGACTTTC. Amino acids: CASSPQRGVRSQGAGGTGANVLTF.

At least ten counts were recorded for this clonotype. The chain carries TRBV11-1 and TRBJ2-5; 11 nucleotides line up with TRBD1. CDR1 is SGHAT and CDR2 is FQDESV in the germline V gene (reference sequence). This CDR3 has 15 residues. J gave up 5 bases and V 5 bases, and 7 bases lay outside the gene matches. The CDR3 DNA is TGTGCCAGCAGCAGGACAGGGGGCGCATGGGAGACCCAGTACTTC. As protein: CASSRTGGAWETQYF.

This clonotype was seen only a few times. V and J are TRBV7-9 and TRBJ2-3, with TRBD2 identical over 8 bases. J gave up 3 bases and V 5 bases, and 10 bases lay outside the gene matches. The CDR3 runs to 16 residues. Germline V CDR1 and CDR2: SEHNR, FQNEAQ (reference sequence). The CDR3, as DNA: TGTGCCAGCAGCCCGGGAGGGCCTGGAGGAACAGATACGCAGTATTTT. Protein product: CASSPGGPGGTDTQYF.

The V gene is TRBV20-1, the J gene TRBJ2-7, with D possibly being TRBD2 (6 bases). The length of the CDR3 is 13 residues. Germline V CDR1 and CDR2: DFQATT, SNEGSKA (reference sequence). The CDR3: CSGTPTTPYEQYF. DNA for the CDR3: TGCAGCGGGACTCCGACGACTCCCTACGAGCAGTACTTC.

This clonotype was seen many times. The genes are TRBV7-9 and TRBJ1-5; tentatively, D is TRBD1 (5 bases). The CDR3 runs to 14 residues. Germline loops: CDR1 SEHNR, CDR2 FQNEAQ (reference sequence). The V end was cut by 0 bases, the J end by 9 bases, with 12 bases between. CDR3 protein: CASSLAGVVGPQHF. The CDR3, as DNA: TGTGCCAGCAGCTTAGCGGGGGTGGTAGGGCCCCAGCATTTT.

This clonotype was seen repeatedly, ten times or more. This rearrangement joins TRBV10-3 to TRBJ2-7; D uncertain. Germline CDR1 reads ENHRY; CDR2 reads SYGVKD. The CDR3 spans 11 residues. Trimming removed 0 bases at V and 7 bases at J, with 4 bases between. DNA of the CDR3: TGTGCCATCAGTGAGTCGTTTGAGCAGTACTTC. This encodes CAISESFEQYF.

This clonotype was detected ten times or more. This chain uses TRBV12-5 with TRBJ2-1, with D perhaps assigned TRBD1 or TRBD2 (5 bases each). V lost 1 base and J lost 0, with 10 bases in between. Germline V CDR1 and CDR2: LGHNT, FRNRAP. There are 16 residues in the CDR3. The CDR3 protein is CASGLGGTASYNEQFF. CDR3 nucleotides: TGTGCTAGTGGTTTGGGAGGGACGGCCTCCTACAATGAGCAGTTCTTC.

In this sample, this clonotype turned up a few times. The V gene is TRBV29-1, the J gene TRBJ2-1, with 13 bases matching TRBD2. CDR3 length: 19 amino acids. Germline-derived CDR1 and CDR2 are SQVTM and ANQGSEA. Unmatched junction bases numbered 15, after V lost 1 base and J lost 6 bases. CDR3 amino acids: CSVEASSPGLAGLFNEQFF. The CDR3 region has the DNA TGCAGCGTTGAAGCCTCTTCGCCGGGACTAGCGGGGCTTTTCAATGAGCAGTTCTTC.

V and J are TRBV20-1 and TRBJ1-5; maybe TRBD1 (6 bases). The CDR3 loop spans 14 amino acids. Germline V gene sequence: CDR1 DFQATT, CDR2 SNEGSKA (reference sequence). Trimming stripped 3 bases from V and 7 bases from J, with 16 bases between. The DNA for the CDR3 is TGCAGTGCTAGGGCTCCGGGGGGCGCACAGCCCCAGCATTTT. Its protein product is CSARAPGGAQPQHF.

The chain joins TRBV18 to TRBJ2-7; the D is unclear. Germline V gene sequence: CDR1 KGHSH, CDR2 LQKENI. The germline V and J ends were trimmed by 3 bases and 2 bases, with 8 bases remaining between them. This CDR3 has 13 residues. DNA of the CDR3: TGTGCCAGCTCACCGGTTTCCGCCTACGAGCAGTACTTC. This gives the protein CASSPVSAYEQYF.

This rearrangement joins TRBV5-4 to TRBJ1-1, with D unclear. V was trimmed by 4 bases and J by 7 bases, leaving 14 bases between them. The CDR3 sequence is 13 residues long. The germline V gene encodes CDR1 SGHNT and CDR2 YYREEE (reference sequence). CDR3 amino acids: CASSPEVSGEAFF. As DNA, the CDR3 is TGTGCCAGCAGCCCGGAGGTGAGTGGTGAAGCTTTCTTT.

Many counts were recorded for this clonotype. The V call is TRBV20-1, the J call TRBJ2-1, with TRBD2 matching 11 bases. The CDR3 spans 16 residues. Unmatched junction bases numbered 8, after V lost 4 bases and J lost 3 bases. Germline V gene sequence: CDR1 DFQATT, CDR2 SNEGSKA (reference sequence). CDR3 nucleotide sequence: TGCAGTGCTACCCCACCGGGACTAGCGGTCTACAATGAGCAGTTCTTC. It encodes CSATPPGLAVYNEQFF.

This clonotype came up a few times. J is TRBJ2-7 and V is TRBV7-3, with a possible D match to TRBD2 (7 bases). CDR1 is SGHTA and CDR2 is FQGTGA in the germline V gene. V lost 5 bases and J 3 bases, leaving 17 bases between the germline ends. The CDR3 has 15 amino acids. CDR3 nucleotides: TGTGCCAGCAGCCCTATGGGAGGGGGGGACTACGAGCAGTACTTC. It codes for CASSPMGGGDYEQYF.

This clonotype was counted many times. The V and J genes are TRBV2 and TRBJ2-7, with D perhaps TRBD2 (6 bases). The germline V and J ends were trimmed by 6 bases and 6 bases, with 15 bases remaining between them. CDR3 length: 13 amino acids. Germline assignment: CDR1 SNHLY and CDR2 FYNNEI. This CDR3 is CASRDTGGAEQYF. The CDR3 DNA sequence: TGTGCCAGCAGGGATACTGGAGGGGCCGAGCAGTACTTC.

This clonotype was recorded a few times. Since a much larger clone is just one base distant, this may be a read error. V usage is TRBV6-2 or TRBV6-3 and J usage is TRBJ1-1, with D tentatively TRBD1 (5 bases). The ends were cut back, 2 bases at V and 6 bases at J, with 7 bases in the middle. The germline CDR1 and CDR2 sequences are MNHEY and SVGEGT. This CDR3 has 12 residues. The DNA of the CDR3 is TGTGCCAGCAGTTACGGGGGGGCTGAAGCTTTCTTT. This translates into CASSYGGAEAFF.

This clonotype has ten or more counts. J is TRBJ2-3 and V is TRBV10-3; 7 positions agree with TRBD2. J was trimmed by 4 bases and V by 3 bases; bases with no gene match: 10. This CDR3 contains 16 residues. Germline CDR1 is ENHRY and CDR2 is SYGVKD. Here the CDR3 DNA reads TGTGCCATCAGTGATAGACTAGCACTTCTCCCAGATACGCAGTATTTT. Protein product: CAISDRLALLPDTQYF.

This clonotype has a count of ten or more. The chain is built from TRBV3-1 and TRBJ2-7; either TRBD1 or TRBD2 may supply D (5 bases each). Germline-derived CDR1 and CDR2 are LGHDT and YNNKEL (reference sequence). CDR3 length: 14 residues. Trimming removed 4 bases at V and 2 bases at J, with 12 bases between. Here the CDR3 reads CASSLGTDTYEQYF. In nucleotides, the CDR3 is TGTGCCAGCAGCCTCGGGACCGACACCTACGAGCAGTACTTC.

V gene TRBV12-3 or TRBV12-4 combines with J gene TRBJ1-3; no clear D. The CDR3 spans 15 residues. Trimming shortened V by 3 bases and J by 0 bases, and 9 bases separated the two germline ends. The CDR3: CASSFRRYSGNTIYF. CDR3 nucleotides: TGTGCCAGCAGTTTCCGCAGGTACTCTGGAAACACCATATATTTT.

The rearrangement links TRBV12-5 to TRBJ1-1; 7 positions match TRBD1. The germline V gene has CDR1 LGHNT and CDR2 FRNRAP. This CDR3 is built from 18 residues. J gave up 5 bases and V 0 bases, and 15 bases lay outside the gene matches. Here the CDR3 reads CASGLVLGQGGRETEAFF. CDR3 DNA sequence: TGTGCTAGTGGTTTGGTATTGGGGCAAGGGGGCAGAGAAACTGAAGCTTTCTTT.

This clonotype showed up many times. The gene calls are TRBV5-1 and TRBJ2-2, with TRBD1 identical over 7 bases. The V and J ends lost 4 bases and 5 bases, in that order; junction bases with no gene match: 5. The CDR3 runs to 14 residues. The germline V gene encodes CDR1 SGHRS and CDR2 YFSETQ. The chain's CDR3 is CASSRQGATGELFF. In DNA form, the CDR3 reads TGCGCCAGCAGCCGACAGGGAGCTACCGGGGAGCTGTTTTTT.

At least ten counts were recorded for this clonotype. The chain recombines TRBV30 with TRBJ2-2; possibly TRBD2 for D (5 bases). With 4 bases removed from V and 4 bases from J, the gap between germline ends came to 10 bases. CDR1 is GTSNPN and CDR2 is SVGIG in the germline V gene (reference sequence). The CDR3 runs to 13 residues. CDR3 DNA: TGTGCCTGGATGTTCCGGGGCACCGGGGAGCTGTTTTTT. This sequence encodes CAWMFRGTGELFF.

This clonotype was picked up many times. The rearrangement links TRBV2 to TRBJ2-7, with D uncertain. Germline lookup yields CDR1 SNHLY and CDR2 FYNNEI. The CDR3 has 13 residues. Trimming took 3 bases from V and 6 from J, leaving 12 bases between them. The CDR3 sequence: CASSDRVSPEQYF. CDR3 DNA: TGTGCCAGCAGTGACAGAGTTTCCCCCGAGCAGTACTTC.

This clonotype was detected ten times or more. The chain carries TRBV2 and TRBJ2-7; TRBD1 might be the D (5 bases). V lost 8 bases, J lost 0 bases, and 17 bases lay in between. This CDR3 comprises 15 residues. The V gene's germline CDR1 is SNHLY and CDR2 FYNNEI. CDR3 loop: CASWGLTEHSYEQYF. The DNA for the CDR3 is TGTGCCAGCTGGGGCCTTACAGAACACTCCTACGAGCAGTACTTC.

This clonotype was found many times. The genes are TRBV19 and TRBJ2-7, with D possibly TRBD1 on 6 matching bases. CDR1 is LNHDA, CDR2 SQIVND, per germline (reference sequence). This CDR3 contains 14 residues. Trimming shortened V by 3 bases and J by 7 bases, and 16 bases separated the two germline ends. The CDR3 region has the DNA TGTGCCAGTAGTATCGTCCTGGGGGCAAGAGAGCAGTACTTC. Its translation: CASSIVLGAREQYF.

This clonotype was detected a few times. Germline is not matched at one junction end, which may reflect a read error. The chain joins TRBV6-1 to TRBJ1-1; weak D call: TRBD1 (5 bases). In germline, CDR1 is MNHNS, CDR2 SASEGT. This CDR3 comprises 11 residues. The CDR3 is CAISGGTEAFF. The CDR3 DNA reads TGTGCCATCAGTGGGGGCACTGAAGCTTTCTTT.

The CDR3 bases are TGTGCCAGCAGTCCCAACTTACAGGGTTCTAAAAAACTGTTTTTT. This sequence encodes CASSPNLQGSKKLFF. The rearrangement links TRBV27 to TRBJ1-4, with D tentatively TRBD1 (6 bases). Trimming removed 5 bases from V and 9 bases from J, with 19 bases in between. The CDR3 is 15 amino acids. Germline values: CDR1 MNHEY, CDR2 SMNVEV (reference sequence).

This clonotype came up many times. The chain has TRBV6-2 or TRBV6-3 and TRBJ2-7; 12 bases map to TRBD2. The CDR3 loop spans 15 amino acids. CDR1 is MNHEY and CDR2 is SVGEGT in the germline V gene. The trim removed 4 bases at V and 7 bases at J, leaving 8 bases unmatched. The CDR3 sequence is CASSFDNGLAGEQYF. CDR3 coding DNA: TGTGCCAGCAGTTTTGACAATGGACTAGCGGGGGAGCAGTACTTC.

The chain uses TRBV5-1 and TRBJ2-5; perhaps TRBD2 as D (5 bases). The germline V gene encodes CDR1 SGHRS and CDR2 YFSETQ. The CDR3 consists of 14 residues. Trimming took 1 base from V and 4 from J, leaving 11 bases between them. The CDR3 spells CASSLWGVAETQYF. CDR3 DNA: TGCGCCAGCAGCTTGTGGGGAGTTGCAGAGACCCAGTACTTC.